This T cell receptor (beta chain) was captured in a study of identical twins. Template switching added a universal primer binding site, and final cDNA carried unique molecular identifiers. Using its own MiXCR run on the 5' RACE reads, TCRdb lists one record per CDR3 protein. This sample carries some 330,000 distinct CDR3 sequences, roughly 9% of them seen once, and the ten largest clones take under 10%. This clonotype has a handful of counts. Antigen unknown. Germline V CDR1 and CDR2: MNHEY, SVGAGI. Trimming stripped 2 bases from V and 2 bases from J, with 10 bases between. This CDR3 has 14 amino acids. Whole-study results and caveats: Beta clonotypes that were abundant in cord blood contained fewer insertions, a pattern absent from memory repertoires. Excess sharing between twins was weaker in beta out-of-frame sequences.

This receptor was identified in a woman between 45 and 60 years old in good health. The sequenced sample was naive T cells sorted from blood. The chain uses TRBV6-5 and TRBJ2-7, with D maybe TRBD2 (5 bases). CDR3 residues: CASSYSLAAYEQYF. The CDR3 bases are TGTGCCAGCAGTTACAGCCTAGCTGCCTACGAGCAGTACTTC.